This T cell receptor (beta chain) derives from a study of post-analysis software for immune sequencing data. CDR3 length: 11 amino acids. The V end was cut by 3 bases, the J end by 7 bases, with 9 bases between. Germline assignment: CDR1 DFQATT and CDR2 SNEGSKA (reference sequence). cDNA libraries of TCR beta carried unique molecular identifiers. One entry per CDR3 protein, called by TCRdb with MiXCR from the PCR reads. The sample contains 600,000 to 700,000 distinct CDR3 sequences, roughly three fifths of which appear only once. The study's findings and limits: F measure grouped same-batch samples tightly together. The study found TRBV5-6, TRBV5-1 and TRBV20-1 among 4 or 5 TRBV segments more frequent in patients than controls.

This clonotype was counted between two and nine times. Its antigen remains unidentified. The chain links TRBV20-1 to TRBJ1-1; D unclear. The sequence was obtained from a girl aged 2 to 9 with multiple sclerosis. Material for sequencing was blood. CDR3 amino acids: CSARGGFEAFF. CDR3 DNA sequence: TGCAGTGCTAGGGGTGGTTTTGAAGCTTTCTTT.